These 16 T cell receptor beta chains originate from one sample sequenced in a study of T cells of healthy individuals (dated 2018 in TCRdb). The library was made by 5' RACE. TCRdb names Illumina MiSeq as the instrument used. Using fastp at Q25 and MiXCR, TCRdb reprocessed the public reads and kept productive beta chains. CDR3 protein sequences are deduplicated, and each keeps its most common genes and DNA. This sample comprises some 100,000 distinct CDR3 sequences, about 16% of them detected only once. The leading ten clones occupy 6.2% of the sample. Receptors were obtained from a human donor in good health.

V is TRBV7-2 and J is TRBJ2-5, with TRBD2 matching over 15 bases. With 5 bases clipped from V and 6 bases from J, the junction kept 7 bases outside the gene matches. The CDR3 consists of 16 residues. Germline lookup yields CDR1 SGHTA and CDR2 FQGNSA. Written as DNA, the CDR3 is TGTGCCAGCAGCCCCCGTGGGACTAGCGGGGGGAAGACCCAGTACTTC. Residues: CASSPRGTSGGKTQYF.

Only a few counts were recorded for this clonotype. The CDR3 DNA reads TGCAGTGCTAGGGGGTTGAACACTGAAGCTTTCTTT. Translated: CSARGLNTEAFF. This chain connects TRBV20-1 to TRBJ1-1, with D unresolved. Trimming pared 3 bases from V and 0 bases from J, leaving 5 bases between. The CDR3 covers 12 residues. Germline V gene lookup returns CDR1 DFQATT and CDR2 SNEGSKA (reference sequence).

This clonotype was recorded a few times. Written as DNA, the CDR3 is TGTGCCAGCAGCTACAGGACTAGCGGTACCCTGTTTTTT. Amino acids: CASSYRTSGTLFF. This rearrangement joins TRBV7-2 to TRBJ2-2; TRBD2 agrees at 10 bases. The germline V gene has CDR1 SGHTA and CDR2 FQGNSA. This CDR3 comprises 13 residues. The V segment lost 4 bases and the J segment 14 bases; nucleotides outside the gene matches: 7.

This clonotype was observed at least ten times. The rearrangement joins TRBV29-1 to TRBJ2-3; 7 bases match TRBD1. Germline assignment: CDR1 SQVTM and CDR2 ANQGSEA. V shed 6 bases, J shed 3 bases, and the junction held 6 bases outside the gene matches. The CDR3 is 13 residues long. CDR3 sequence (DNA): TGCAGCGTCCGACAGGGTGGTACAGATACGCAGTATTTT. It is translated as CSVRQGGTDTQYF.

This clonotype was detected only a few times. The chain uses TRBV28 and TRBJ2-3; D is possibly TRBD1 (5 bases). CDR1 and CDR2 (germline): MDHEN, SYDVKM. Trimming removed 2 bases from V and 6 bases from J, with 12 bases in between. The CDR3 is 14 residues long. The CDR3: CASSLSLKGDTQYF. The CDR3 nucleotides read TGTGCCAGCAGTTTAAGTCTCAAGGGGGATACGCAGTATTTT. Full variable domain (missing parts from reference TRBV28 and TRBJ2-3): DVKVTQSSRYLVKRTGEKVFLECVQDMDHENMFWYRQDPGLGLRLIYFSYDVKMKEKGDIPEGYSVSREKKERFSLILESASTNQTSMYLCASSLSLKGDTQYFGPGTRLTVL.

V and J are TRBV20-1 and TRBJ1-2; tentative D call: TRBD1 (6 bases). This CDR3 is 14 amino acids long. Germline CDR1 DFQATT, CDR2 SNEGSKA (reference sequence). With 1 base removed from V and 4 bases from J, the gap between germline ends came to 13 bases. CDR3 nucleotides: TGCAGTGCTAGAGTAAACAGGGTTTTCTATGGCTACACCTTC. It is translated as CSARVNRVFYGYTF.

This clonotype was seen a few times. The chain links TRBV29-1 to TRBJ1-2; D is unresolved. This CDR3 has 11 amino acids. CDR1 and CDR2 (germline): SQVTM, ANQGSEA. V was trimmed by 3 bases and J by 8 bases, leaving 10 bases between them. The CDR3 sequence is CSVDATGGYTF. The DNA for the CDR3 is TGCAGCGTTGACGCCACGGGCGGCTACACCTTC.

In its sample, this clonotype was seen many times. The chain joins TRBV6-6 to TRBJ2-3, with 8 bases matching TRBD2. There are 17 residues in the CDR3. Germline V gene sequence: CDR1 MNHNY, CDR2 SVGAGI (reference sequence). The ends lost 8 bases at V and 2 bases at J; junction bases unmatched: 15. CDR3 region: CASAMGRGDSSTDTQYF. In DNA form, the CDR3 reads TGTGCCAGCGCAATGGGGCGGGGGGACTCTTCCACAGATACGCAGTATTTT.

This clonotype has more than one count but fewer than ten. This CDR3 is missing its conserved last phenylalanine or tryptophan, likely due to a read error. No DNA is shown, since the ends of the CDR3 on it are uncertain; the CDR3 is the one TCRdb lists. The chain couples TRBV29-1 to TRBJ2-5; TRBD2, the table's D call, was not compared with the DNA. Germline CDR1 and CDR2: SQVTM and ANQGSEA. Inclusive of both ends, the CDR3 amounts to 8 amino acids. The CDR3 here is CSVQLGQL.

CDR3 sequence reads: CASSLGRVLRNQPQHF. The CDR3 nucleotides read TGTGCCAGTAGTTTGGGTCGGGTCTTGCGCAATCAGCCCCAGCATTTT. The chain couples TRBV19 to TRBJ1-5; D unclear. V gave up 5 bases and J gave up 2 bases, with 16 bases separating them. The CDR3 loop spans 16 amino acids. Germline CDR1 is LNHDA and CDR2 is SQIVND (reference sequence).

This clonotype was picked up a small number of times. The J gene is TRBJ2-1, the V gene TRBV2; tentatively, D is TRBD1 or TRBD2 (5 bases each). Germline CDR1 SNHLY, CDR2 FYNNEI. The CDR3 covers 11 residues. Trimming took 4 bases from V and 8 from J, leaving 6 bases between them. The CDR3, as DNA: TGTGCCAGCAGTGGGGGGTATGAGCAGTTCTTC. Protein product: CASSGGYEQFF.

There are a few counts of this clonotype. J is TRBJ2-7 and V is TRBV5-6; D uncertain. The V gene's germline CDR1 is SGHDT and CDR2 YYEEEE. With 4 bases removed from V and 2 bases from J, the gap between germline ends came to 13 bases. The CDR3 is made up of 14 amino acids. Here the CDR3 reads CASSRSERPYEQYF. The CDR3 DNA reads TGTGCCAGCAGCCGCTCGGAGCGCCCCTACGAGCAGTACTTC.

This clonotype was recorded a few times. The chain links TRBV2 to TRBJ2-5; D call uncertain. Deletions cut 8 bases from V and 2 bases from J, with 12 bases between. Looked up from germline, CDR1 is SNHLY and CDR2 is FYNNEI. This CDR3 is 13 amino acids long. This CDR3 reads CASDRRVQETQYF. The DNA of the CDR3 is TGTGCCAGCGATAGAAGGGTTCAAGAGACCCAGTACTTC.

In its sample, this clonotype was seen a few times. V is TRBV5-1 and J is TRBJ2-7; possibly TRBD1 or TRBD2 for D (5 bases each). Per germline, CDR1 SGHRS and CDR2 YFSETQ. The germline V and J ends were trimmed by 2 bases and 7 bases, with 16 bases remaining between them. There are 14 residues in the CDR3. The CDR3 loop is CASSFGDLSREQYF. The CDR3 nucleotides are TGCGCCAGCAGCTTCGGGGACCTCTCTCGAGAGCAGTACTTC.

For the CDR3, the DNA is TGTGCCAGCAGTTTAGAGGGGACAGGGGACGAAAAACTGTTTTTT. Protein sequence: CASSLEGTGDEKLFF. This chain joins TRBV12-3 or TRBV12-4 and TRBJ1-4; TRBD1 matches 10 bases. The CDR3 runs to 15 residues. Trimming at V came to 1 base and at J to 8 bases, leaving 4 bases not matched to a gene.

This clonotype was observed once. The chain combines TRBV5-5 with TRBJ1-1; a possible D gene is TRBD1 (5 bases). Germline V lookup: CDR1 SGHKS, CDR2 YYEKEE (reference sequence). V was pared by 6 bases and J by 0 bases, with 12 bases between. The CDR3 covers 14 residues. The CDR3 nucleotides are TGTGCCAGCATCCAGGGATTCATGAACACTGAAGCTTTCTTT. This gives the protein CASIQGFMNTEAFF.